What follows are 20 T cell receptor beta chains derived from one specimen sequenced in a study of cytomegalovirus exposure and HLA in healthy donors. TCRdb's table, derived via immunoSEQ multiplex PCR, lists solely in-frame clones and lacks some. The profile shows more than 250,000 clones, just over 85% of them singletons. The sequencing sample was made of PBMCs. These receptors all stem from a woman aged 18-29 years in good health and CMV-seronegative.

This sequence joins TRBV2 and TRBJ2-1, with 12 bases fitting TRBD2. V was clipped by 7 bases and J by 2 bases; unmatched bases: 6. Per the germline V gene, CDR1 is SNHLY and CDR2 is FYNNEI. This CDR3 region has 16 residues. CDR3 protein: CASILAGGPTYNEQFF. CDR3 DNA sequence: TGTGCCAGCATACTAGCGGGAGGCCCTACCTACAATGAGCAGTTCTTC.

This clone has a single count. The CDR3 DNA reads as TGTGCCAGCAGCTTAGCCTTCGGGTCAGCCCTTATGGGCTACACCTTC. Protein: CASSLAFGSALMGYTF. The rearrangement links TRBV7-2 to TRBJ1-2; no clear D gene. Trimming took off 0 bases at V and 8 bases at J, with 19 bases between the two ends. The germline CDR1 and CDR2 sequences are SGHTA and FQGNSA. The CDR3 contains 16 residues.

The chain combines TRBV2 with TRBJ1-5, with 9 bases fitting TRBD1. V lost 6 bases and J lost 0; bases outside the gene matches: 3. Per the germline V gene, CDR1 is SNHLY and CDR2 is FYNNEI. This CDR3 contains 15 residues. The CDR3 DNA reads as TGTGCCAGCAGACAGGGGGCGAATAGCAATCAGCCCCAGCATTTT. Its translation: CASRQGANSNQPQHF.

The rearrangement uses TRBV27 and TRBJ1-4, with D possibly matching TRBD1 (6 bases). Trimming stripped 3 bases from V and 0 bases from J, with 11 bases between. CDR1 is MNHEY and CDR2 is SMNVEV in the germline V gene (reference sequence). The CDR3 length is 16 residues. In DNA form, the CDR3 reads TGTGCCAGCAGTTTTACAGGGTTTTCAACTAATGAAAAACTGTTTTTT. It is translated as CASSFTGFSTNEKLFF. Full variable domain (remainder filled in from reference TRBV27 and TRBJ1-4): EAQVTQNPRYLITVTGKKLTVTCSQNMNHEYMSWYRQDPGLGLRQIYYSMNVEVTDKGDVPEGYKVSRKEKRNFPLILESPSPNQTSLYFCASSFTGFSTNEKLFFGSGTQLSVL.

This clone was seen once. V usage is TRBV23-1 and J usage is TRBJ1-1; 7 bases align to TRBD1. TRBV23-1 is noted as an ORF with a role that remains uncertain. V lost 7 bases, J lost 3 bases, and 8 bases stayed unmatched. This CDR3 region has 14 residues. The CDR3 sequence: CASTIRGSDTEAFF. The CDR3 DNA reads TGCGCCAGCACGATCAGGGGGTCGGACACTGAAGCTTTCTTT.

The chain carries TRBV5-1 and TRBJ2-4; 14 nucleotides align to TRBD2. The ends lost 2 bases at V and 7 bases at J; junction bases unmatched: 8. From germline, CDR1 is SGHRS and CDR2 YFSETQ. The CDR3 extends over 17 amino acids. The CDR3 reads CASSFGTSGSSLNIQYF. The CDR3, as DNA: TGCGCCAGCAGCTTCGGGACTAGCGGGAGTAGTTTGAACATTCAGTACTTC.

This chain uses TRBV7-9 with TRBJ1-5; no firm D call. The CDR3 is made up of 15 amino acids. V lost 1 base and J lost 0, with 7 bases in between. Germline V CDR1 and CDR2: SEHNR, FQNEAQ (reference sequence). In DNA form, the CDR3 reads TGTGCCAGCAGCTTAGACAGTTATAGCAATCAGCCCCAGCATTTT. Translation gives CASSLDSYSNQPQHF.

This rearrangement joins TRBV5-5 to TRBJ2-5, with 7 nucleotides matching TRBD1. The CDR3 loop spans 16 amino acids. Germline trimming cut 4 bases from V and 3 bases from J; bases unmatched to any gene: 12. Germline V gene data show CDR1 as SGHKS and CDR2 as YYEKEE (reference sequence). The CDR3 reads CASSPRTGAVEETQYF. The CDR3 region has the DNA TGTGCCAGCAGCCCCCGGACAGGCGCTGTCGAAGAGACCCAGTACTTC.

The chain recombines TRBV4-2 with TRBJ2-3, with D perhaps matching TRBD2 (5 bases). The germline V gene encodes CDR1 LGHNA and CDR2 YNFKEQ. The CDR3 extends over 13 amino acids. V lost 3 bases and J lost 4, with 8 bases in between. The CDR3 bases are TGTGCCAGCAGCCAGAGAGGGCCAGATACGCAGTATTTT. This translates into CASSQRGPDTQYF.

The V gene is TRBV9, the J gene TRBJ2-1; no clear D gene. The CDR3 covers 15 residues. Germline V gene lookup returns CDR1 SGDLS and CDR2 YYNGEE. The V gene lost 0 bases and the J gene lost 4 bases, with 11 bases spanning the gap. DNA of the CDR3: TGTGCCAGCAGCGTAGGGGCCCTTCCTTACAATGAGCAGTTCTTC. Translating gives CASSVGALPYNEQFF.

CDR3 nucleotides: TGTGCCAGCAAGAGAGTGGACACTTCTAATGAAAAACTGTTTTTT. Protein: CASKRVDTSNEKLFF. The rearrangement uses TRBV28 and TRBJ1-4; possible D gene TRBD1, 5 bases. CDR3 length: 15 amino acids. The germline V gene has CDR1 MDHEN and CDR2 SYDVKM. V lost 7 bases and J lost 3, with 15 bases in between. Based on the CDR3 plus reference TRBV28 and TRBJ1-4, the full variable domain is DVKVTQSSRYLVKRTGEKVFLECVQDMDHENMFWYRQDPGLGLRLIYFSYDVKMKEKGDIPEGYSVSREKKERFSLILESASTNQTSMYLCASKRVDTSNEKLFFGSGTQLSVL.

The chain uses TRBV6-1 and TRBJ2-3; TRBD2 agrees at 11 bases. Germline V gene lookup returns CDR1 MNHNS and CDR2 SASEGT. CDR3 length equals 14 residues. The V gene end was trimmed by 6 bases and the J gene end by 3 bases; junction bases not matched to a gene: 2. The DNA for the CDR3 is TGTGCCAGCAGACTAGCGGGAGCTACAGATACGCAGTATTTT. Protein sequence: CASRLAGATDTQYF.

The chain carries TRBV4-3 and TRBJ2-3; tentatively, D is TRBD1 (7 bases). This CDR3 region has 17 residues. Trimming removed 1 base from V and 3 bases from J, with 17 bases in between. CDR1 LGHNA and CDR2 YSLEER come from the germline V gene. The CDR3 DNA follows: TGCGCCAGCAGCCAAGGGAGGGGCTCAGGGGGGACAGATACGCAGTATTTT. It encodes CASSQGRGSGGTDTQYF.

CDR3 sequence reads: CASSLRGGYEQYF. The CDR3 nucleotides read TGTGCCAGCAGCTTGAGGGGAGGCTACGAGCAGTACTTC. This chain uses TRBV7-2 with TRBJ2-7; D perhaps matches TRBD2 (6 bases). The CDR3 sequence is 13 residues long. Trimming took 3 bases from V and 3 from J, leaving 9 bases between them. Germline values: CDR1 SGHTA, CDR2 FQGNSA. The complete variable domain, with remaining parts taken from reference TRBV7-2 and TRBJ2-7, reads GAGVSQSPSNKVTEKGKDVELRCDPISGHTALYWYRQSLGQGLEFLIYFQGNSAPDKSGLPSDRFSAERTGGSVSTLTIQRTQQEDSAVYLCASSLRGGYEQYFGPGTRLTVT.

The J gene is TRBJ1-4, the V gene TRBV6-1; tentative D call: TRBD1 (5 bases). Germline V gene lookup returns CDR1 MNHNS and CDR2 SASEGT. CDR3 length: 14 residues. Trimming removed 4 bases from V and 7 bases from J, with 13 bases in between. The CDR3 loop is CASSAQGASEKLFF. As DNA, the CDR3 is TGTGCCAGCAGTGCCCAGGGTGCGAGTGAAAAACTGTTTTTT.

This clone was counted a single time. The chain carries TRBV14 and TRBJ1-1; the D gene is possibly TRBD1 (6 bases). Germline V gene lookup returns CDR1 SGHDN and CDR2 FVKESK. V gave up 4 bases and J gave up 0 bases, with 9 bases separating them. This CDR3 comprises 14 residues. CDR3 in DNA: TGTGCCAGCAGCCGGGACACCCTGAACACTGAAGCTTTCTTT. Translation: CASSRDTLNTEAFF.

Here the CDR3 DNA reads TGTGCCAGCAGCTTATTGAGGGCCCCAGATACGCAGTATTTT. Encoded protein: CASSLLRAPDTQYF. This chain joins TRBV7-3 and TRBJ2-3; D may be TRBD2 (5 bases). Between the trimmed V and J ends, which lost 2 bases and 4 bases, there was a span of 10 bases. Germline V CDR1 and CDR2: SGHTA, FQGTGA. There are 14 residues in the CDR3.

The chain is built from TRBV10-3 and TRBJ2-7; 8 positions agree with TRBD1. Trimming removed 9 bases from V and 1 base from J; junction bases left unmatched: 2. This CDR3 contains 12 residues. CDR1 and CDR2 from the germline V gene are ENHRY and SYGVKD. In DNA, the CDR3 is TGTGCCATTGGACAGGGATCCTACGAGCAGTACTTC. It yields the protein CAIGQGSYEQYF.

This clone appeared a single time. This sequence joins TRBV13 and TRBJ2-2, with unresolved D. Germline V gives CDR1 PRHDT, CDR2 FYEKMQ (reference sequence). There are 12 residues in the CDR3. Trimming stripped 5 bases from V and 4 bases from J, with 5 bases between. DNA of the CDR3: TGTGCCAGCAGCGGAGTCACCGGGGAGCTGTTTTTT. It specifies CASSGVTGELFF. Based on the CDR3 plus reference TRBV13 and TRBJ2-2, the full variable domain is AAGVIQSPRHLIKEKRETATLKCYPIPRHDTVYWYQQGPGQDPQFLISFYEKMQSDKGSIPDRFSAQQFSDYHSELNMSSLELGDSALYFCASSGVTGELFFGEGSRLTVL.

CDR3 amino acids: CASSWTSGFGEQYF. CDR3 DNA: TGCGCCAGCAGCTGGACTAGCGGGTTTGGGGAGCAGTACTTC. V usage is TRBV5-1 and J usage is TRBJ2-7; 11 bases line up with TRBD2. V lost 3 bases and J lost 7; bases outside the gene matches: 6. In germline, CDR1 is SGHRS, CDR2 YFSETQ. The CDR3 length is 14 residues. Based on the CDR3 plus reference TRBV5-1 and TRBJ2-7, the full variable domain is KAGVTQTPRYLIKTRGQQVTLSCSPISGHRSVSWYQQTPGQGLQFLFEYFSETQRNKGNFPGRFSGRQFSNSRSEMNVSTLELGDSALYLCASSWTSGFGEQYFGPGTRLTVT.